This T cell receptor (beta chain) comes out of a study of human T cells and chemical hapten exposure. About the research overall: Patches with 0.01% DPC went on the upper back, and the tests were read at 6 days. Per-sample TCR yield variation was attributed mainly to small pooled library volume differences. Study outcomes and limitations: PT1 expanded TCR counts and patch test score were linked, and their correlation was positive. All donors were alopecia patients, so their immunity may differ from that of healthy people.

Time point of the sample: pre-sensitization, week 0. The treatment: therapeutic diphenylcyclopropenone sensitization with weekly scalp DPC. The germline V and J ends were trimmed by 1 base and 9 bases, with 13 bases remaining between them. This CDR3 has 14 amino acids. Germline V CDR1 and CDR2: SEHNR, FQNEAQ (reference sequence). TCRdb reanalysed the RACE reads using MiXCR and keeps one entry per CDR3 protein. Here the sample spans a few hundred thousand distinct CDR3 sequences, approximately 8.6% being singletons. A note on this clonotype: What it binds is not known.

The TCR sequence derives from a woman in her thirties or forties with alopecia areata. Some clones in this sample may be carry-over from other donors' samples. Sequencing used whole blood, obtained in connection with sensitization to the hapten diphenylcyclopropenone (DPC). The chain carries TRBV7-9 and TRBJ2-4; D gene uncertain. This CDR3 reads CASSLGLEEGIQYF. DNA for the CDR3: TGTGCCAGCAGCTTAGGGTTAGAAGAAGGCATTCAGTACTTC.